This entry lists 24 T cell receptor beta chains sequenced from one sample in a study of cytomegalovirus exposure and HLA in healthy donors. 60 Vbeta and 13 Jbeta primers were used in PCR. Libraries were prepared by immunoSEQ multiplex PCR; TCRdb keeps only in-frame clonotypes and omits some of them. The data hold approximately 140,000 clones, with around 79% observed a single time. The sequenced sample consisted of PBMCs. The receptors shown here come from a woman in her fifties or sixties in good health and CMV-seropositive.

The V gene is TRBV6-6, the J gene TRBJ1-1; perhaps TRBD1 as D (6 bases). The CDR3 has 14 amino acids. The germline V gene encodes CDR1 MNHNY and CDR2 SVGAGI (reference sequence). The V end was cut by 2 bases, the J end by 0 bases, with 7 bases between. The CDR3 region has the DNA TGTGCCAGCAGTTACAGGGGGTTGAACACTGAAGCTTTCTTT. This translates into CASSYRGLNTEAFF.

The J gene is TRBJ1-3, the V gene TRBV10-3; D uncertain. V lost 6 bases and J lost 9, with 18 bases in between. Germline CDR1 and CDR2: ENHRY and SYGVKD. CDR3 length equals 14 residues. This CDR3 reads CAISNPGGLATIYF. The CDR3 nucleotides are TGTGCCATCAGCAACCCGGGCGGACTTGCCACCATATATTTT.

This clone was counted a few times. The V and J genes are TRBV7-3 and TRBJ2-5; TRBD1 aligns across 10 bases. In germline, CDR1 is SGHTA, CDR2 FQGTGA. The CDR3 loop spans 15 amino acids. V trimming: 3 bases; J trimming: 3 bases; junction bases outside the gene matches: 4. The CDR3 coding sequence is TGTGCCAGCAGCTTCGGGGGACAGGGGAAAGAGACCCAGTACTTC. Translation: CASSFGGQGKETQYF.

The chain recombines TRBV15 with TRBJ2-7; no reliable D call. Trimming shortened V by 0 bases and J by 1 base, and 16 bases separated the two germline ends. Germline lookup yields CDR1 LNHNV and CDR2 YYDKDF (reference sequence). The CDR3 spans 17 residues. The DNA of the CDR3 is TGTGCCACCAGCAGAGATCTTCCAGGCGAGATATCCTACGAGCAGTACTTC. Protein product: CATSRDLPGEISYEQYF.

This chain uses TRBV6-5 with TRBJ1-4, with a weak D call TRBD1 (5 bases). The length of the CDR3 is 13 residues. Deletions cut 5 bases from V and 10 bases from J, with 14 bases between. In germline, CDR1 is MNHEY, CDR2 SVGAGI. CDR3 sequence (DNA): TGTGCCAGCAGTCCCTCCGGGACTACAAAACTGTTTTTT. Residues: CASSPSGTTKLFF.

For the CDR3, the DNA is TGTGCCATCAGGAGGGACAGGGGGCTTTCGGGGGAGCAGTACTTC. Amino acid sequence: CAIRRDRGLSGEQYF. The chain combines TRBV10-3 with TRBJ2-7, with 12 bases that match TRBD1. This CDR3 contains 15 residues. Germline V CDR1 and CDR2: ENHRY, SYGVKD. The junction had 10 bases not matched to a gene; V was cut back by 6 bases and J by 7 bases.

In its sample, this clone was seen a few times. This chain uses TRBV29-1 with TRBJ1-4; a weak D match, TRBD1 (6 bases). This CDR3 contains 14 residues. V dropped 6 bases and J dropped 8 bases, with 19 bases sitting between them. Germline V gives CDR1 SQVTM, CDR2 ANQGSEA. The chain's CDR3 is CSVYEQGSGEKLFF. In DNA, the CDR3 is TGCAGCGTCTACGAGCAGGGGTCGGGAGAAAAACTGTTTTTT.

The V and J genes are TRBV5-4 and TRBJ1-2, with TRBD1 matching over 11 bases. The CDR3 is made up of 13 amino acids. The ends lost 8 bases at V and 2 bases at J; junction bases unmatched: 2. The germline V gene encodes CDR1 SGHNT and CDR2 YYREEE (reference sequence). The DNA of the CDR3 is TGTGCCAGTAGGACAGGGGGCAACTATGGCTACACCTTC. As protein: CASRTGGNYGYTF.

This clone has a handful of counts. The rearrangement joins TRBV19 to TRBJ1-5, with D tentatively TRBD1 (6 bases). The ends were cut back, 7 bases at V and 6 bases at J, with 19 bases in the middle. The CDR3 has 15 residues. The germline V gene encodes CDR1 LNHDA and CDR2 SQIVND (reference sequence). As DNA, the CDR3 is TGTGCCAGTAACGGAAGAGGGGGGGTAGCTCAGCCCCAGCATTTT. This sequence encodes CASNGRGGVAQPQHF. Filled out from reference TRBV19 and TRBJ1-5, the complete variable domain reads DGGITQSPKYLFRKEGQNVTLSCEQNLNHDAMYWYRQDPGQGLRLIYYSQIVNDFQKGDIAEGYSVSREKKESFPLTVTSAQKNPTAFYLCASNGRGGVAQPQHFGDGTRLSIL.

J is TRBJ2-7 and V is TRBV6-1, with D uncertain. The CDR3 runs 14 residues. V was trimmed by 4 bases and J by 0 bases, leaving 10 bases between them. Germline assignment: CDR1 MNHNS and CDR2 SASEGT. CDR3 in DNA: TGTGCCAGCAGTGTTCCCCGTAGCTCCTACGAGCAGTACTTC. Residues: CASSVPRSSYEQYF.

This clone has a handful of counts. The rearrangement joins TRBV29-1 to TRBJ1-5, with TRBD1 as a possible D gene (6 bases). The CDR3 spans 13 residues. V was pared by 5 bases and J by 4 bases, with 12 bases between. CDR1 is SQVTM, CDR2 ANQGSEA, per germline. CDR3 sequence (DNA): TGCAGCGTTTTACAGGGATTAAATCAGCCCCAGCATTTT. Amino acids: CSVLQGLNQPQHF.

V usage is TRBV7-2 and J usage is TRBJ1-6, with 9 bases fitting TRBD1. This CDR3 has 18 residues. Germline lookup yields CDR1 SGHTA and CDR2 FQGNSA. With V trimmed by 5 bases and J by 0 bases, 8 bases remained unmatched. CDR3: CASSPTGGLSSYNSPLHF. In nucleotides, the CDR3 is TGTGCCAGCAGCCCGACAGGGGGTCTAAGCTCCTATAATTCACCCCTCCACTTT.

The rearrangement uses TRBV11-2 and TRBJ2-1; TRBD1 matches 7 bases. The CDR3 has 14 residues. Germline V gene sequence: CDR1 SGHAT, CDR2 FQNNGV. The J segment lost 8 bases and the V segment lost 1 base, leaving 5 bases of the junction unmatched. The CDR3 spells CASSLAPTGYEQFF. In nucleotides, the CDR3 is TGTGCCAGCAGCTTAGCTCCGACAGGGTATGAGCAGTTCTTC.

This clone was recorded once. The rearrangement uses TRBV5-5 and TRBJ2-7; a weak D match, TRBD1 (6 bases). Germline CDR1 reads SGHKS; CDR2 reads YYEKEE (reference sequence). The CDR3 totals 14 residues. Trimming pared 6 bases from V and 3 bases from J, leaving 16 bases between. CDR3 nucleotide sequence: TGTGCCAGCACCACGACAGGAGCTAACTACGAGCAGTACTTC. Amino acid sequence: CASTTTGANYEQYF.

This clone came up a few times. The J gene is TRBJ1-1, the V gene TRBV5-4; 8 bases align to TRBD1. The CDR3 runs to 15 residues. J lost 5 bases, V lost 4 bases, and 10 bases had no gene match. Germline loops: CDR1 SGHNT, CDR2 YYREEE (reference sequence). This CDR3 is CASSGGTGIKTEAFF. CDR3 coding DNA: TGTGCCAGCAGCGGCGGGACAGGAATAAAGACTGAAGCTTTCTTT.

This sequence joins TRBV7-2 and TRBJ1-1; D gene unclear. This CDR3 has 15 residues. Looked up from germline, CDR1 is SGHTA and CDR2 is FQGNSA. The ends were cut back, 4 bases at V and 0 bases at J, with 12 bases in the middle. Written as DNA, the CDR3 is TGTGCCAGCAGCTCCTTGGGAGCAATGAACACTGAAGCTTTCTTT. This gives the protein CASSSLGAMNTEAFF.

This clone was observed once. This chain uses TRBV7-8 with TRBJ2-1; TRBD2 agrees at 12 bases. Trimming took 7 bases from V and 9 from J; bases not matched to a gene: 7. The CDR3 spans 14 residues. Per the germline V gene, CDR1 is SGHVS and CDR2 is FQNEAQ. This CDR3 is CASTLAGGQPEQFF. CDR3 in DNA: TGTGCCAGCACCCTAGCGGGGGGGCAGCCTGAGCAGTTCTTC. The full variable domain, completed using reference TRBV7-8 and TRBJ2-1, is GAGVSQSPRYKVAKRGQDVALRCDPISGHVSLFWYQQALGQGPEFLTYFQNEAQLDKSGLPSDRFFAERPEGSVSTLKIQRTQQEDSAVYLCASTLAGGQPEQFFGPGTRLTVL.

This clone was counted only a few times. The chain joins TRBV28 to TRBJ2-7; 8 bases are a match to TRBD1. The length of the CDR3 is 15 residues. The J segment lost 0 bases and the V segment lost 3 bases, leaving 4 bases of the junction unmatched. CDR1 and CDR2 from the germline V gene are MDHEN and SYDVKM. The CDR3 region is CASSLRTGISYEQYF. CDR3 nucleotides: TGTGCCAGCAGTTTGAGGACAGGGATCTCCTACGAGCAGTACTTC.

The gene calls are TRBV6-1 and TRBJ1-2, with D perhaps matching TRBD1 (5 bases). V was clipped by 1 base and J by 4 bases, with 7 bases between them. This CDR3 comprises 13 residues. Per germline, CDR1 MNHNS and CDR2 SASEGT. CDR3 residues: CASSEGRAYGYTF. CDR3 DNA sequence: TGTGCCAGCAGTGAAGGCAGGGCCTATGGCTACACCTTC.

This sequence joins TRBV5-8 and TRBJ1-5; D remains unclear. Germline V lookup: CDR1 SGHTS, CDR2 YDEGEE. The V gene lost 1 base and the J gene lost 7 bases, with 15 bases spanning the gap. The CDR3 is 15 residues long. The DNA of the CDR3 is TGTGCCAGCAGCTTGCTGGTTACGGGGTCGCAGCCCCAGCATTTT. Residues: CASSLLVTGSQPQHF.

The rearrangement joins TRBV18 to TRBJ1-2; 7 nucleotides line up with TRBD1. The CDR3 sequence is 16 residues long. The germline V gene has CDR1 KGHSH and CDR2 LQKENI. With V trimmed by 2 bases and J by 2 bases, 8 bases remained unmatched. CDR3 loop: CASSPTPTGPNYGYTF. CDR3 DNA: TGTGCCAGCTCACCAACTCCGACAGGGCCAAACTATGGCTACACCTTC.

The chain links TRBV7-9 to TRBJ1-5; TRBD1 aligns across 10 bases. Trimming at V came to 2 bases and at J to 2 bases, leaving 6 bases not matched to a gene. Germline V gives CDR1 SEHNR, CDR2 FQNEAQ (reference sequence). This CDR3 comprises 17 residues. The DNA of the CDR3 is TGTGCCAGCAGCTTAATAAGTGGGACAGGGGGCAATCAGCCCCAGCATTTT. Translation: CASSLISGTGGNQPQHF. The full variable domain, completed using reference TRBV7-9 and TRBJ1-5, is DTGVSQNPRHKITKRGQNVTFRCDPISEHNRLYWYRQTLGQGPEFLTYFQNEAQLEKSRLLSDRFSAERPKGSFSTLEIQRTEQGDSAMYLCASSLISGTGGNQPQHFGDGTRLSIL.

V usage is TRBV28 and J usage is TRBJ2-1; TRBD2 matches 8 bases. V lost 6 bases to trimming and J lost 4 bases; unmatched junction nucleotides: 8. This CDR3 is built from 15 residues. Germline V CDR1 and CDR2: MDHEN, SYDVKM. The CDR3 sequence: CASRSPGGDYNEQFF. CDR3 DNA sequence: TGTGCCAGCAGGTCCCCGGGGGGGGATTACAATGAGCAGTTCTTC.

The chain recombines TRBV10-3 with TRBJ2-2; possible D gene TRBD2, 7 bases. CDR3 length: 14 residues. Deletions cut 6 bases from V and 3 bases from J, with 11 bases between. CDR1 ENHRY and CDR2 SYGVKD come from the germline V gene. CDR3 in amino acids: CAIRGGGHTGELFF. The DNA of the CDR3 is TGTGCCATCAGAGGCGGGGGCCACACCGGGGAGCTGTTTTTT.